Shown below are 22 T cell receptor beta chains from a single sample sequenced in a study of blood T cells in healthy people across ages. A sample-barcoded 5' primer and a J-beta primer mix were used in a second PCR of roughly 7 to 12 cycles. Using its own MiXCR run on the 5' RACE reads, TCRdb lists one record per CDR3 protein. The sample has around 900,000 distinct CDR3 sequences, roughly 26% seen once. Sequenced: blood. Receptor source: a woman at least 80 years old in good health.

This clonotype was picked up many times. A much larger clone differs by one base, so this may be a read error. This sequence joins TRBV20-1 and TRBJ2-5; 8 bases align to TRBD2. The CDR3 length is 13 residues. Germline CDR1 DFQATT, CDR2 SNEGSKA (reference sequence). Trimming took 5 bases from V and 11 from J; bases not matched to a gene: 13. CDR3 protein: CSALSGENNEQYF. The CDR3 DNA is TGCAGTGCTCTTAGCGGGGAGAACAATGAGCAGTACTTC.

With regard to this clonotype: With a much larger clone just one base away, this may be a read error. This chain links TRBV11-2 with TRBJ2-7; no clear D gene. The CDR3 is made up of 14 amino acids. From germline, CDR1 is SGHAT and CDR2 FQNNGV. In DNA form, the CDR3 reads TGTACCAGCAGCTCCACGAGGCCCTTTTACGAGCAGTACTTC. Amino acid sequence: CTSSSTRPFYEQYF.

This clonotype was observed at least ten times. For the CDR3, the DNA is TGTGCCAGCAGCTTCTCAGGTTTCCGAGAGACCCAGTACTTC. This translates into CASSFSGFRETQYF. V is TRBV11-2 and J is TRBJ2-5; no clear D gene. The V gene lost 3 bases and the J gene lost 4 bases, with 12 bases spanning the gap. Germline CDR1 is SGHAT and CDR2 is FQNNGV. This CDR3 region has 14 residues.

This clonotype has ten or more counts. This rearrangement joins TRBV4-3 to TRBJ1-1, with 7 bases lining up with TRBD1. V was clipped by 4 bases and J by 5 bases; unmatched bases: 19. The CDR3 contains 18 residues. Germline CDR1 reads LGHNA; CDR2 reads YSLEER. Here the CDR3 DNA reads TGCGCCAGCAGCCGGACCCGGGACAGTGTCCCTCTCGGGACTGAAGCTTTCTTT. It encodes CASSRTRDSVPLGTEAFF.

A word on this clonotype: At one of its ends the junction is not consistent with the germline gene, which may arise from a read error. This sequence joins TRBV7-2 and TRBJ2-7; D unresolved. The CDR3 is 12 amino acids. Germline V gene sequence: CDR1 SGHTA, CDR2 FQGNSA. This CDR3 reads CAGSPRGNEQYF. The CDR3 DNA is TGTGCCGGCAGCCCCCGAGGAAATGAGCAGTACTTC.

Points on this clonotype: At one boundary the junction diverges from the germline segment, which might be a read error. The rearrangement joins TRBV5-1 to TRBJ1-1; D gene unclear. CDR3 size: 12 residues. Germline lookup yields CDR1 SGHRS and CDR2 YFSETQ. CDR3 coding DNA: TGCGTCAGCAGCCTCGGATGGACTGAAGCTTTCTTT. Translation: CVSSLGWTEAFF.

This clonotype was observed at least ten times. The chain uses TRBV12-3 or TRBV12-4 and TRBJ1-4; 10 bases match TRBD1. The trim removed 4 bases at V and 4 bases at J, leaving 3 bases unmatched. The CDR3 covers 15 residues. CDR3 protein: CASSWTGGGNEKLFF. The DNA for the CDR3 is TGTGCCAGCAGTTGGACAGGGGGGGGTAATGAAAAACTGTTTTTT.

Ten or more counts support this clonotype. CDR3 nucleotide sequence: TGTGCCAGCAGAGAAACAGGATACGAGCAGTACTTC. Protein sequence: CASRETGYEQYF. J is TRBJ2-7 and V is TRBV11-2, with a weak D call TRBD1 (5 bases). The CDR3 covers 12 residues. From germline, CDR1 is SGHAT and CDR2 FQNNGV. V gave up 6 bases and J gave up 4 bases, with 10 bases separating them.

CDR3: CASSSRATGEKLFF. The CDR3 DNA sequence: TGTGCCAGCAGCTCCCGGGCCACAGGGGAAAAACTGTTTTTT. The chain carries TRBV7-2 and TRBJ1-4; weak D call: TRBD1 (6 bases). This CDR3 contains 14 residues. Trimming cost V 4 bases and J 8 bases, with 14 bases left between them. Germline V gene lookup returns CDR1 SGHTA and CDR2 FQGNSA.

A few counts support this clonotype. A much larger clone sits a single nucleotide away, making a read error possible. This chain joins TRBV7-2 and TRBJ2-1; maybe TRBD2 (6 bases). There are 15 residues in the CDR3. Germline CDR1 reads SGHTA; CDR2 reads FQGNSA. Trimming left V 5 bases short and J 3 bases short, with 14 bases between. CDR3 loop: CASSLRDGGYNEQFF. CDR3 coding DNA: TGTGCCAGCAGCCTCCGGGACGGGGGCTACAATGAGCAGTTCTTC.

This clonotype was counted many times. The rearrangement uses TRBV28 and TRBJ2-4, with D unresolved. The CDR3 has 13 amino acids. Per the germline V gene, CDR1 is MDHEN and CDR2 is SYDVKM. V shed 9 bases and J shed 5 bases, with 14 bases lying between them. The CDR3 loop reads CARAPAEENIQYF. The CDR3, as DNA: TGTGCCAGAGCCCCTGCCGAGGAAAACATTCAGTACTTC.

The rearrangement uses TRBV24-1 and TRBJ1-1; D uncertain. V was pared by 3 bases and J by 11 bases, with 9 bases between. The CDR3 has 11 residues. Germline assignment: CDR1 KGHDR and CDR2 SFDVKD. CDR3 nucleotides: TGTGCCACCAGTGATCGCCTACGGGCTTTCTTT. Its protein is CATSDRLRAFF.

There are a few counts of this clonotype. V usage is TRBV7-9 and J usage is TRBJ1-2; perhaps TRBD1 as D (5 bases). The CDR3 has 14 amino acids. Trimming took 5 bases from V and 3 from J, leaving 13 bases between them. CDR1 is SEHNR and CDR2 is FQNEAQ in the germline V gene (reference sequence). CDR3 sequence reads: CASSLAGTHYGYTF. Written as DNA, the CDR3 is TGTGCCAGCAGCCTTGCCGGGACCCACTATGGCTACACCTTC. Based on the CDR3 plus reference TRBV7-9 and TRBJ1-2, the full variable domain is DTGVSQNPRHKITKRGQNVTFRCDPISEHNRLYWYRQTLGQGPEFLTYFQNEAQLEKSRLLSDRFSAERPKGSFSTLEIQRTEQGDSAMYLCASSLAGTHYGYTFGSGTRLTVV.

As to this clonotype: The germline gene is not matched at one end of the junction; a read error may be the cause. CDR3 loop: CASSSGRNNSPRHF. CDR3 in DNA: TGCGCCAGCAGCTCGGGACGGAATAATTCACCCCGCCACTTT. The chain joins TRBV5-1 to TRBJ1-6, with a weak D call TRBD1 (5 bases). Germline-derived CDR1 and CDR2 are SGHRS and YFSETQ. The CDR3 covers 14 residues. Full variable domain (missing parts from reference TRBV5-1 and TRBJ1-6): KAGVTQTPRYLIKTRGQQVTLSCSPISGHRSVSWYQQTPGQGLQFLFEYFSETQRNKGNFPGRFSGRQFSNSRSEMNVSTLELGDSALYLCASSSGRNNSPRHFGNGTRLTVT.

The chain joins TRBV27 to TRBJ2-7; the match to TRBD1 covers 9 bases. This CDR3 comprises 13 residues. Per germline, CDR1 MNHEY and CDR2 SMNVEV (reference sequence). Losses at the gene ends were 5 bases for V and 7 bases for J; bases not matched to a gene: 6. In DNA, the CDR3 is TGTGCCAGCAGTCACGGGACAGGGCATGAGCAGTACTTC. It is translated as CASSHGTGHEQYF.

This clonotype was recorded at least ten times. The rearrangement joins TRBV10-3 to TRBJ2-1; 9 nucleotides match TRBD1. Germline CDR1 reads ENHRY; CDR2 reads SYGVKD. V shed 7 bases and J 4 bases; nucleotides not matched to a gene: 2. The CDR3 loop spans 13 amino acids. CDR3 nucleotide sequence: TGTGCCATCAATGACAGGGGGTACAATGAGCAGTTCTTC. Translated, it gives CAINDRGYNEQFF.

A remark on this clonotype: A much larger clone lies a single base off, so this may be a read error. CDR3 coding DNA: TGTGCCAGCAGCCTGGGGAGGGGGAGGTCAGATACGCAGTATTTT. Translated: CASSLGRGRSDTQYF. The chain couples TRBV27 to TRBJ2-3, with D perhaps TRBD2 (7 bases). V was cut by 6 bases and J by 4 bases, with 17 bases left in between. Germline CDR1 MNHEY, CDR2 SMNVEV (reference sequence). The CDR3 totals 15 residues.

This clonotype was seen ten or more times. V and J are TRBV7-2 and TRBJ1-2; D uncertain. The CDR3 is made up of 15 amino acids. V was trimmed by 1 base and J by 8 bases, leaving 17 bases between them. In germline, CDR1 is SGHTA, CDR2 FQGNSA. DNA of the CDR3: TGTGCCAGCAGCTTAGATTTAGTGTTCGTCAACGGCTACACCTTC. The encoded protein is CASSLDLVFVNGYTF.

V and J are TRBV11-2 and TRBJ2-7, with D possibly TRBD1 on 5 matching bases. V gave up 0 bases and J gave up 4 bases, with 13 bases separating them. The CDR3 runs to 15 residues. Germline lookup yields CDR1 SGHAT and CDR2 FQNNGV. The CDR3 nucleotides read TGTGCCAGCAGCTTAGAGTCGACAGACCAATACGAGCAGTACTTC. It translates to CASSLESTDQYEQYF. Looking up the rest from reference TRBV11-2 and TRBJ2-7 gives the full variable domain: EAGVAQSPRYKIIEKRQSVAFWCNPISGHATLYWYQQILGQGPKLLIQFQNNGVVDDSQLPKDRFSAERLKGVDSTLKIQPAKLEDSAVYLCASSLESTDQYEQYFGPGTRLTVT.

In this sample, this clonotype turned up a few times. The V and J genes are TRBV20-1 and TRBJ1-5; D may be TRBD1 (6 bases). The CDR3 extends over 13 amino acids. CDR1 is DFQATT, CDR2 SNEGSKA, per germline (reference sequence). The germline V and J ends were trimmed by 6 bases and 4 bases, with 13 bases remaining between them. The CDR3 bases are TGCAGTGCAGAAAAGGACAGAAATCAGCCCCAGCATTTT. Its translation: CSAEKDRNQPQHF.

This clonotype occurred many times. The genes are TRBV5-1 and TRBJ1-4; TRBD1 is a possible D gene (6 bases). Trimming left V 4 bases short and J 7 bases short, with 20 bases between. Germline V gives CDR1 SGHRS, CDR2 YFSETQ. The CDR3 contains 16 residues. The CDR3 nucleotides read TGCGCCAGCAGCCTAAGACAGGCCGAAAGCGGTGAAAAACTGTTTTTT. Translation gives CASSLRQAESGEKLFF.

This clonotype was observed a few times. The chain carries TRBV12-3 or TRBV12-4 and TRBJ2-2, with 11 bases fitting TRBD2. The CDR3 totals 18 residues. Losses at the gene ends were 6 bases for V and 5 bases for J; bases not matched to a gene: 14. CDR3 sequence (DNA): TGTGCCAGCAGGCCGAGTAGCGGGGGGGCCCGAGTGACCGGGGAGCTGTTTTTT. Protein: CASRPSSGGARVTGELFF.